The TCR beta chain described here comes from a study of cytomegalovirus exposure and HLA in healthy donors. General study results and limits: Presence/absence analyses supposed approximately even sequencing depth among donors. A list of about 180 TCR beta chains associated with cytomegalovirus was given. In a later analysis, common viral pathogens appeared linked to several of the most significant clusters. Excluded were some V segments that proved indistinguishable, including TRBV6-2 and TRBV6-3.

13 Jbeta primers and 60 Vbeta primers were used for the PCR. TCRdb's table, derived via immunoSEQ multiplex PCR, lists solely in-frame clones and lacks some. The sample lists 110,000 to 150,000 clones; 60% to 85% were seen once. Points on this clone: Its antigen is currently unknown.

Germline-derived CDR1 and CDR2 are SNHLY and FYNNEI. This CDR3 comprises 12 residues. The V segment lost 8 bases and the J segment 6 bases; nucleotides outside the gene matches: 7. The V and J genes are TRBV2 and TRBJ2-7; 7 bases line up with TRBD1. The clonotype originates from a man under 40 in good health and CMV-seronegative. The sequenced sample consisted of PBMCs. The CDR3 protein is CASGLTGIEQYF. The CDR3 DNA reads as TGTGCCAGCGGCCTGACAGGGATCGAGCAGTACTTC.